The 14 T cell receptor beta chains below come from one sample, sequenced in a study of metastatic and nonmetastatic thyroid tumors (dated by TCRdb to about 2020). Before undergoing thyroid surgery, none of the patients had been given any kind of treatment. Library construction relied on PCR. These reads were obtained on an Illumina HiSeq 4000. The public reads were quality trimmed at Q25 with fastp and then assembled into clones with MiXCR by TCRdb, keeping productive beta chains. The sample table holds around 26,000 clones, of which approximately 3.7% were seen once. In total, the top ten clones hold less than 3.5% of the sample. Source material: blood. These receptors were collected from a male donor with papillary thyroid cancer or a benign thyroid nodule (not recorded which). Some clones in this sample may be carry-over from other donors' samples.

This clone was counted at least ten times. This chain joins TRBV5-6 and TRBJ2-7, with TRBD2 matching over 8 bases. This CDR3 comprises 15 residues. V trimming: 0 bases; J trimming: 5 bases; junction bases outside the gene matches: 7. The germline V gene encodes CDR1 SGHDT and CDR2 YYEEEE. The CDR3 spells CASSLEGLGAHEQYF. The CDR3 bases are TGTGCCAGCAGCTTGGAGGGACTAGGCGCCCACGAGCAGTACTTC.

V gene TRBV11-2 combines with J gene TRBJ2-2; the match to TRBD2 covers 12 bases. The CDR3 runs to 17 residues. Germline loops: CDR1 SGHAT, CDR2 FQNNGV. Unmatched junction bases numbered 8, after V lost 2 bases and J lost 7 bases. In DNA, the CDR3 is TGTGCCAGCAGCTTAAGTAGACTAGCGGGAGTTGGCGGGGAGCTGTTTTTT. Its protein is CASSLSRLAGVGGELFF.

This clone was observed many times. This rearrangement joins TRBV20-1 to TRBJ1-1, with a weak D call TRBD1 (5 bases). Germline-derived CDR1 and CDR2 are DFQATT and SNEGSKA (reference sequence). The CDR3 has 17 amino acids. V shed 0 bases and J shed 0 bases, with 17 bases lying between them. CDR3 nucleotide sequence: TGCAGTGCTAGAGATTTGGTGCGGGGGGTAATGAACACTGAAGCTTTCTTT. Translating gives CSARDLVRGVMNTEAFF.

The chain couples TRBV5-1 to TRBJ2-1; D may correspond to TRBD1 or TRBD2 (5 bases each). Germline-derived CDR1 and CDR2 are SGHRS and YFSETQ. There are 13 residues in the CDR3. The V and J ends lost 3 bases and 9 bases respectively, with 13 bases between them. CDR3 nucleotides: TGCGCCAGCAGCTCCATACGGGACGCTGAGCAGTTCTTC. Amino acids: CASSSIRDAEQFF.

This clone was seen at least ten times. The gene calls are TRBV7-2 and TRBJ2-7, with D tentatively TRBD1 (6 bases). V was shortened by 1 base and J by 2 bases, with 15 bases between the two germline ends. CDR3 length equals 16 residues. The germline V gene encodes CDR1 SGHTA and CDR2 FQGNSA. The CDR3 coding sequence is TGTGCCAGCAGCTTAGGGGGGCGACTGGGACCCTACGAGCAGTACTTC. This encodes CASSLGGRLGPYEQYF.

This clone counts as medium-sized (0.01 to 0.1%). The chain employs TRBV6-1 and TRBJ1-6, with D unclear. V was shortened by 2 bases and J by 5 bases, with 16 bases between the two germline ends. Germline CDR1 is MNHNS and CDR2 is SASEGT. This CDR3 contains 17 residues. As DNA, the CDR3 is TGTGCCAGCAGTGAAATGGGCTCCAGACCAGATAATTCACCCCTCCACTTT. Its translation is CASSEMGSRPDNSPLHF.

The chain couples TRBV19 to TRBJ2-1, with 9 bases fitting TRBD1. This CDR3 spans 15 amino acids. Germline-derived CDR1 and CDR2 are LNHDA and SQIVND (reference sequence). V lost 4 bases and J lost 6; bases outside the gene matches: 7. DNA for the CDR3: TGTGCCAGTAGTACGGACAGGGGTCCAGGCAATGAGCAGTTCTTC. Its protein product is CASSTDRGPGNEQFF.

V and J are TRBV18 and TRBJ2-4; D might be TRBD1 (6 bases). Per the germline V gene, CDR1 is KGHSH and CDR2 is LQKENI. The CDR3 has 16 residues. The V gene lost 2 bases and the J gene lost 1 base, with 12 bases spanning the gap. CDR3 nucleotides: TGTGCCAGCTCACCAGGTACAGGGTACGCCAAAAACATTCAGTACTTC. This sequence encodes CASSPGTGYAKNIQYF.

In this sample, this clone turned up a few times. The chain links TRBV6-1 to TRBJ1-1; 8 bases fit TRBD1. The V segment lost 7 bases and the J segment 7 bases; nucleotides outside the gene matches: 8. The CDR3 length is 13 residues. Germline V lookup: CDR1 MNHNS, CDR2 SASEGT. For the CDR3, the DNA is TGTGCCAGCATCCTGGACAGGGTTTATGAAGCTTTCTTT. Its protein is CASILDRVYEAFF.

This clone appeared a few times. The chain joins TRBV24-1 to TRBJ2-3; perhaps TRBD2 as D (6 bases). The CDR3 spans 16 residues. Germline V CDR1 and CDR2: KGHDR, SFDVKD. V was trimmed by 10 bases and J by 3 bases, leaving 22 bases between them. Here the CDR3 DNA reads TGTGCCACGATACGTGGGGCGGTAGCGGCTACAGATACGCAGTATTTT. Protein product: CATIRGAVAATDTQYF.

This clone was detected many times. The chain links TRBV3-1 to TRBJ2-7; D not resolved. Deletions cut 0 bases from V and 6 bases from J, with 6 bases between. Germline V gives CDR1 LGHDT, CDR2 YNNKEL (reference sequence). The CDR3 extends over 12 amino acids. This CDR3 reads CASSQDLSEQYF. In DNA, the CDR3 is TGTGCCAGCAGCCAAGATCTAAGCGAGCAGTACTTC.

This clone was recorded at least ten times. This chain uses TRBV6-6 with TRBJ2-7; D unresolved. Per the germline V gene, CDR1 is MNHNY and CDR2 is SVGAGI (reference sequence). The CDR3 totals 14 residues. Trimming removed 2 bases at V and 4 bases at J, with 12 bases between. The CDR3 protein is CASSYHSFGYEQYF. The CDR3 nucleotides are TGTGCCAGCAGTTACCACTCTTTTGGGTACGAGCAGTACTTC.

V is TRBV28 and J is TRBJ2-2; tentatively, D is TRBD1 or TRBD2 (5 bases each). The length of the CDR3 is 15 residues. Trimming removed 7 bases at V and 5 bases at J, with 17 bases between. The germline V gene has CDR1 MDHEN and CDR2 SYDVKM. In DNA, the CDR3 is TGTGCCAGCACCCCTCGGGGCAGGGAAACCGGGGAGCTGTTTTTT. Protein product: CASTPRGRETGELFF.

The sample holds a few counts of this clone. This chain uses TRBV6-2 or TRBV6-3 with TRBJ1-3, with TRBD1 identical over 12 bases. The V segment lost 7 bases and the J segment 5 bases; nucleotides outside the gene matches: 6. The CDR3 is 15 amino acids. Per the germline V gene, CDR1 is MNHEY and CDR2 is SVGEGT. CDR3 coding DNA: TGTGCCAGCACCGAGGGGACAGGGGGCAGAAACACCATATATTTT. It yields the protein CASTEGTGGRNTIYF.